This T cell receptor (beta chain) was recovered during a study of PD-1 blockade in classical Hodgkin lymphoma. CDR3 length: 12 amino acids. V dropped 6 bases and J dropped 4 bases, with 9 bases sitting between them. Germline CDR1 MNHEY, CDR2 SVGAGI. The time point was: cycle 4 day 1 (C4D1), after 5 to 7 weeks of nivolumab. Every single patient, without exception, relapsed after autologous stem cell transplantation, and brentuximab vedotin exposure varied. Generated by immunoSEQ multiplex PCR, the TCRdb table keeps only in-frame clones and is missing some. Of roughly 20,000 clones detected, about 68% appear once; the ten largest clones hold roughly 21%.

This receptor was identified in a human donor with classical Hodgkin lymphoma. The sample here was peripheral blood mononuclear cells (PBMCs), taken before the fourth cycle of nivolumab. V and J are TRBV6-5 and TRBJ1-1, with unresolved D. The CDR3 protein is CASSRGRTEAFF. CDR3 nucleotide sequence: TGTGCCAGCAGCCGAGGACGCACTGAAGCTTTCTTT.